The 30 T cell receptor beta chains given below trace back to one sample, sequenced in a study of cytomegalovirus exposure and HLA in healthy donors. In the PCR, 60 Vbeta and 13 Jbeta primers were used. Libraries were prepared by immunoSEQ multiplex PCR; TCRdb keeps only in-frame clonotypes and omits some of them. This listing includes some 83,000 clones. The sequencing sample was made of PBMCs. The source of these receptors is a woman between 25 and 40 years old in good health and CMV-seronegative.

The chain links TRBV4-1 to TRBJ2-3, with 10 bases identical to TRBD2. Germline lookup yields CDR1 MGHRA and CDR2 YSYEKL. J gave up 1 base and V 7 bases, and 5 bases lay outside the gene matches. The CDR3 extends over 15 amino acids. The CDR3 spells CASMELAGRTDTQYF. The CDR3 DNA reads as TGCGCCAGCATGGAACTAGCGGGGCGCACAGATACGCAGTATTTT.

V and J are TRBV19 and TRBJ1-4; weak D call: TRBD1 (5 bases). The CDR3 totals 15 residues. Per the germline V gene, CDR1 is LNHDA and CDR2 is SQIVND (reference sequence). The V end lost 5 bases, the J end lost 4 bases, and 14 bases lay between the germline ends. As DNA, the CDR3 is TGTGCCAGTAGTCCGGGGGGGGGTCATAATGAAAAACTGTTTTTT. Its translation is CASSPGGGHNEKLFF.

Here the CDR3 reads CASSLRVPDTQYF. As DNA, the CDR3 is TGTGCCAGCAGTTTACGGGTCCCAGATACGCAGTATTTT. This chain joins TRBV28 and TRBJ2-3; D remains unclear. Germline V gives CDR1 MDHEN, CDR2 SYDVKM. The CDR3 consists of 13 residues. The ends were cut back, 2 bases at V and 4 bases at J, with 7 bases in the middle.

The rearrangement uses TRBV5-1 and TRBJ2-7; TRBD2 aligns across 8 bases. Trimming took 6 bases from V and 0 from J; bases not matched to a gene: 11. The CDR3 covers 16 residues. In germline, CDR1 is SGHRS, CDR2 YFSETQ. Here the CDR3 reads CASKRDTSGASYEQYF. CDR3 bases: TGCGCCAGCAAACGGGACACTAGCGGAGCCTCCTACGAGCAGTACTTC.

For this clone: Different DNA sequences within this sample yield the same CDR3. V is TRBV27 and J is TRBJ2-7; 7 nucleotides match TRBD1. There are 14 residues in the CDR3. The J segment lost 2 bases and the V segment lost 3 bases, leaving 4 bases of the junction unmatched. Germline loops: CDR1 MNHEY, CDR2 SMNVEV (reference sequence). The CDR3 DNA reads as TGTGCCAGCAGTTTCCGGGACAGTCCCTACGAGCAGTACTTC. Translated, it gives CASSFRDSPYEQYF.

The chain has TRBV6-5 and TRBJ1-4, with 7 bases fitting TRBD1. The J segment lost 7 bases and the V segment lost 10 bases, leaving 9 bases of the junction unmatched. Germline V CDR1 and CDR2: MNHEY, SVGAGI. The CDR3 sequence is 13 residues long. The DNA for the CDR3 is TGTGCCACCCGCCAGGGGGGACGTGAAAAACTGTTTTTT. Translated, it gives CATRQGGREKLFF.

The rearrangement uses TRBV5-6 and TRBJ2-1; D is unresolved. V lost 0 bases and J lost 6, with 10 bases in between. Germline V CDR1 and CDR2: SGHDT, YYEEEE. This CDR3 contains 14 residues. The CDR3 nucleotides are TGTGCCAGCAGCTTGGAACCAACTTCCAATGAGCAGTTCTTC. Its protein product is CASSLEPTSNEQFF.

The V call is TRBV20-1, the J call TRBJ1-1, with D unclear. Looked up from germline, CDR1 is DFQATT and CDR2 is SNEGSKA (reference sequence). The CDR3 is 11 residues long. V dropped 6 bases and J dropped 7 bases, with 12 bases sitting between them. CDR3 nucleotides: TGCAGTGCCCTTAACAGAAGTGAAGCTTTCTTT. Translated: CSALNRSEAFF.

The V and J genes are TRBV5-8 and TRBJ2-1; the match to TRBD1 covers 8 bases. Germline values: CDR1 SGHTS, CDR2 YDEGEE. V was clipped by 4 bases and J by 5 bases; unmatched bases: 8. The CDR3 is made up of 15 amino acids. The CDR3 region has the DNA TGTGCCAGCAGCCCAGGACAGGGTTCCGACAATGAGCAGTTCTTC. Translating gives CASSPGQGSDNEQFF.

The CDR3 DNA reads as TGTGCCAGCAGTTACTCGTCTGGGGGGAACTATGGCTACACCTTC. It is translated as CASSYSSGGNYGYTF. The rearrangement links TRBV6-5 to TRBJ1-2; D possibly corresponds to TRBD1 (5 bases). The CDR3 is made up of 15 amino acids. Trimming took 0 bases from V and 2 from J, leaving 10 bases between them. From germline, CDR1 is MNHEY and CDR2 SVGAGI.

CDR3 amino acids: CASSEGTGGSYEQYF. The CDR3 region has the DNA TGTGCCAGCAGTGAAGGGACAGGGGGCTCCTACGAGCAGTACTTC. The chain recombines TRBV6-1 with TRBJ2-7; 10 positions match TRBD1. Germline assignment: CDR1 MNHNS and CDR2 SASEGT. The CDR3 is 15 residues long. Trimming cost V 1 base and J 0 bases; bases outside gene matches: 0.

The chain recombines TRBV30 with TRBJ2-1; 8 bases are shared with TRBD2. Germline V CDR1 and CDR2: GTSNPN, SVGIG (reference sequence). V lost 0 bases, J lost 8 bases, and 9 bases stayed unmatched. The CDR3 runs 15 residues. CDR3 loop: CAWSVLGGLAHEQFF. The CDR3 region has the DNA TGTGCCTGGAGTGTACTTGGTGGACTAGCCCATGAGCAGTTCTTC. The full variable domain, with the rest looked up from reference TRBV30 and TRBJ2-1, is SQTIHQWPATLVQPVGSPLSLECTVEGTSNPNLYWYRQAAGRGLQLLFYSVGIGQISSEVPQNLSASRPQDRQFILSSKKLLLSDSGFYLCAWSVLGGLAHEQFFGPGTRLTVL.

V usage is TRBV2 and J usage is TRBJ2-3, with a possible D match to TRBD2 (5 bases). V dropped 1 base and J dropped 0 bases, with 8 bases sitting between them. Germline V gene data show CDR1 as SNHLY and CDR2 as FYNNEI. The CDR3 length is 15 residues. The CDR3 is CASSEERTSTDTQYF. Here the CDR3 DNA reads TGTGCCAGCAGTGAAGAGCGGACGAGCACAGATACGCAGTATTTT.

V is TRBV27 and J is TRBJ2-7; TRBD1 aligns across 8 bases. V was pared by 6 bases and J by 1 base, with 11 bases of the junction left unmatched. The CDR3 length is 16 residues. The germline gives CDR1 MNHEY, CDR2 SMNVEV (reference sequence). Written as DNA, the CDR3 is TGTGCCAGCAGCCCAGGGGCGGGACAGGTATCCTACGAGCAGTACTTC. Protein sequence: CASSPGAGQVSYEQYF.

The V call is TRBV5-1, the J call TRBJ2-5; 7 nucleotides agree with TRBD2. This CDR3 spans 15 amino acids. Trimming removed 2 bases from V and 1 base from J; junction bases left unmatched: 5. Germline-derived CDR1 and CDR2 are SGHRS and YFSETQ. DNA for the CDR3: TGCGCCAGCAGCTTTACGGCGGGGGTCCAAGAGACCCAGTACTTC. This sequence encodes CASSFTAGVQETQYF.

The chain couples TRBV27 to TRBJ2-7, with D perhaps TRBD1 (6 bases). The germline CDR1 and CDR2 sequences are MNHEY and SMNVEV (reference sequence). CDR3 length equals 11 residues. The V end lost 6 bases, the J end lost 6 bases, and 9 bases lay between the germline ends. CDR3 sequence reads: CASSVGGEQYF. As DNA, the CDR3 is TGTGCCAGCAGCGTAGGGGGCGAGCAGTACTTC.

CDR3 nucleotides: TGTGCCTGGAGTGGGACTAGCGGGAGCACAGATACGCAGTATTTT. Protein sequence: CAWSGTSGSTDTQYF. The V and J genes are TRBV30 and TRBJ2-3; 11 nucleotides match TRBD2. CDR1 and CDR2 (germline): GTSNPN, SVGIG (reference sequence). The V gene end was trimmed by 1 base and the J gene end by 0 bases; junction bases not matched to a gene: 0. This CDR3 spans 15 amino acids.

This chain joins TRBV18 and TRBJ2-6; the match to TRBD1 covers 9 bases. CDR3 length: 20 residues. The V segment lost 5 bases and the J segment 0 bases; nucleotides outside the gene matches: 14. Germline V gives CDR1 KGHSH, CDR2 LQKENI. The CDR3 reads CASSSSSPGTGSSGANVLTF. CDR3 sequence (DNA): TGTGCCAGCTCATCATCGAGTCCCGGGACAGGGAGCTCTGGGGCCAACGTCCTGACTTTC.

The chain has TRBV4-1 and TRBJ2-1; D possibly corresponds to TRBD2 (5 bases). This CDR3 spans 15 amino acids. V was shortened by 0 bases and J by 1 base, with 7 bases between the two germline ends. The germline V gene encodes CDR1 MGHRA and CDR2 YSYEKL. CDR3 DNA sequence: TGCGCCAGCAGCCAAGAGGACTCTTCCTACAATGAGCAGTTCTTC. Translating gives CASSQEDSSYNEQFF.

The chain joins TRBV2 to TRBJ2-3, with 12 bases lining up with TRBD2. The CDR3 is 15 amino acids. Germline V gene sequence: CDR1 SNHLY, CDR2 FYNNEI. V lost 7 bases, J lost 5 bases, and 7 bases stayed unmatched. CDR3 sequence reads: CASTLAGGLGDTQYF. CDR3 nucleotide sequence: TGTGCCAGCACCCTAGCGGGGGGGCTCGGAGATACGCAGTATTTT.

This sequence joins TRBV9 and TRBJ2-3; TRBD2 aligns across 11 bases. Germline loops: CDR1 SGDLS, CDR2 YYNGEE. The ends lost 3 bases at V and 2 bases at J; junction bases unmatched: 5. The CDR3 totals 16 residues. This CDR3 reads CASSALGLAVTDTQYF. The CDR3 bases are TGTGCCAGCAGCGCACTGGGACTAGCGGTCACAGATACGCAGTATTTT. Using reference TRBV9 and TRBJ2-3 for the parts outside the CDR3, the full variable domain is DSGVTQTPKHLITATGQRVTLRCSPRSGDLSVYWYQQSLDQGLQFLIQYYNGEERAKGNILERFSAQQFPDLHSELNLSSLELGDSALYFCASSALGLAVTDTQYFGPGTRLTVL.

V is TRBV6-1 and J is TRBJ2-7; TRBD1 agrees at 8 bases. The length of the CDR3 is 14 residues. Germline V lookup: CDR1 MNHNS, CDR2 SASEGT. V lost 4 bases to trimming and J lost 3 bases; unmatched junction nucleotides: 5. CDR3 bases: TGTGCCAGCAGTGTAGAGGACAGGGACTACGAGCAGTACTTC. Its protein product is CASSVEDRDYEQYF.

V gene TRBV27 combines with J gene TRBJ1-4; D call uncertain. The CDR3 runs to 15 residues. Trimming pared 6 bases from V and 4 bases from J, leaving 15 bases between. The germline V gene encodes CDR1 MNHEY and CDR2 SMNVEV (reference sequence). CDR3 nucleotides: TGTGCCAGCAGCCACACCGGGAACTTTAATGAAAAACTGTTTTTT. Amino acid sequence: CASSHTGNFNEKLFF.

The chain couples TRBV6-1 to TRBJ2-5; D may be TRBD2 (5 bases). The CDR3 has 15 amino acids. V was clipped by 2 bases and J by 0 bases, with 10 bases between them. CDR1 is MNHNS and CDR2 is SASEGT in the germline V gene. The CDR3 spells CASSELLGNQETQYF. CDR3 in DNA: TGTGCCAGCAGTGAACTACTAGGGAACCAAGAGACCCAGTACTTC.

V is TRBV18 and J is TRBJ2-2; D gene uncertain. The CDR3 is 15 amino acids. V lost 6 bases, J lost 6 bases, and 17 bases lay in between. Germline CDR1 is KGHSH and CDR2 is LQKENI. CDR3: CASSPFDRVSGELFF. CDR3 in DNA: TGTGCCAGCTCGCCATTTGATAGAGTTTCCGGGGAGCTGTTTTTT.

This chain links TRBV7-6 with TRBJ2-5; D is ambiguous. The CDR3 sequence is 12 residues long. The germline V gene encodes CDR1 SGHVS and CDR2 FNYEAQ. V lost 4 bases to trimming and J lost 2 bases, with 5 bases between them. CDR3 residues: CASSSIQETQYF. CDR3 nucleotide sequence: TGTGCCAGCAGCTCAATTCAAGAGACCCAGTACTTC. Full variable domain (missing parts from reference TRBV7-6 and TRBJ2-5): GAGVSQSPRYKVTKRGQDVALRCDPISGHVSLYWYRQALGQGPEFLTYFNYEAQQDKSGLPNDRFSAERPEGSISTLTIQRTEQRDSAMYRCASSSIQETQYFGPGTRLLVL.

V usage is TRBV6-1 and J usage is TRBJ2-1; 9 nucleotides align to TRBD2. With 4 bases clipped from V and 5 bases from J, the junction kept 6 bases outside the gene matches. CDR1 and CDR2 (germline): MNHNS, SASEGT. The CDR3 runs to 15 residues. The CDR3 region has the DNA TGTGCCAGCAGTGCCGGGACTAGCCCGGACAATGAGCAGTTCTTC. Encoded protein: CASSAGTSPDNEQFF.

This chain joins TRBV6-1 and TRBJ1-3; TRBD1 agrees at 7 bases. In germline, CDR1 is MNHNS, CDR2 SASEGT. Trimming took 4 bases from V and 4 from J; bases not matched to a gene: 7. The CDR3 covers 15 residues. CDR3 DNA: TGTGCCAGCAGTGCCCGACAGGGAGCGGGAAACACCATATATTTT. Amino acids: CASSARQGAGNTIYF.

The chain couples TRBV6-1 to TRBJ2-5; 9 nucleotides line up with TRBD1. The CDR3 contains 14 residues. After removal of 5 bases from V and 4 bases from J, the junction contained 5 bases not matched to a gene. CDR1 and CDR2 from the germline V gene are MNHNS and SASEGT. The CDR3 here is CASSPGQGRETQYF. Here the CDR3 DNA reads TGTGCCAGCAGTCCTGGACAGGGGAGAGAGACCCAGTACTTC.

J is TRBJ1-2 and V is TRBV6-5; TRBD1 aligns across 8 bases. CDR3 length: 15 amino acids. Per germline, CDR1 MNHEY and CDR2 SVGAGI. The junction had 8 bases not matched to a gene; V was cut back by 4 bases and J by 4 bases. This CDR3 is CASSSYRGTVYGYTF. As DNA, the CDR3 is TGTGCCAGCAGTTCGTACAGGGGGACTGTCTATGGCTACACCTTC.